This passage covers 8 T cell receptor beta chains from one sample sequenced in a study of OX40 agonist ivuxolimab in advanced cancers. The data were produced by immunoSEQ multiplex PCR, yet TCRdb's version contains in-frame clones alone and is incomplete. Of tens of thousands of clones listed, approximately 81% are singletons. The sequencing used CD4+ or CD8+ T cells sorted from blood, collected in a trial of the OX40 agonist ivuxolimab. These TCRs come from an adult with an advanced solid tumor such as melanoma, head and neck, liver or kidney cancer.

This chain links TRBV6-5 with TRBJ1-1; no definite D call. The CDR3 is 13 amino acids. Germline V gives CDR1 MNHEY, CDR2 SVGAGI. V was pared by 3 bases and J by 5 bases, with 10 bases between. CDR3 region: CASSYGRRTEAFF. In DNA, the CDR3 is TGTGCCAGCAGTTATGGCAGGAGGACTGAAGCTTTCTTT.

The V gene is TRBV6-5, the J gene TRBJ2-3; the D is unclear. Trimming stripped 1 base from V and 6 bases from J, with 8 bases between. The germline V gene has CDR1 MNHEY and CDR2 SVGAGI. This CDR3 spans 13 amino acids. This chain's CDR3 is CASSYFSGDTQYF. As DNA, the CDR3 is TGTGCCAGCAGTTACTTTTCCGGGGATACGCAGTATTTT.

This chain joins TRBV27 and TRBJ2-2; 10 positions agree with TRBD1. V lost 3 bases, J lost 1 base, and 8 bases stayed unmatched. This CDR3 is 18 amino acids long. Per the germline V gene, CDR1 is MNHEY and CDR2 is SMNVEV (reference sequence). The DNA for the CDR3 is TGTGCCAGCAGTTTGGGGACAGGGGCCATACGGAACACCGGGGAGCTGTTTTTT. This translates into CASSLGTGAIRNTGELFF.

The chain recombines TRBV19 with TRBJ1-1, with 7 positions matching TRBD1. Losses at the gene ends were 4 bases for V and 5 bases for J; bases not matched to a gene: 7. The germline CDR1 and CDR2 sequences are LNHDA and SQIVND (reference sequence). The CDR3 consists of 14 residues. DNA for the CDR3: TGTGCCAGTAGTACACAGACAGGGAATACTGAAGCTTTCTTT. This gives the protein CASSTQTGNTEAFF.

The chain combines TRBV7-8 with TRBJ2-7, with 9 positions matching TRBD1. The CDR3 contains 14 residues. With V trimmed by 3 bases and J by 6 bases, 6 bases remained unmatched. Germline V gives CDR1 SGHVS, CDR2 FQNEAQ. CDR3: CASSLDRGQGEQYF. CDR3 nucleotide sequence: TGTGCCAGCAGCTTGGACAGGGGCCAAGGCGAGCAGTACTTC.

The chain carries TRBV11-2 and TRBJ2-2; 7 nucleotides agree with TRBD2. CDR1 is SGHAT and CDR2 is FQNNGV in the germline V gene. The J segment lost 5 bases and the V segment lost 5 bases, leaving 5 bases of the junction unmatched. The CDR3 is 14 residues long. CDR3 protein: CASSRTRGTGELFF. As DNA, the CDR3 is TGTGCCAGCAGCCGGACTAGGGGAACCGGGGAGCTGTTTTTT.

The chain employs TRBV7-9 and TRBJ2-7; D unresolved. Germline loops: CDR1 SEHNR, CDR2 FQNEAQ (reference sequence). The CDR3 extends over 13 amino acids. With 5 bases removed from V and 2 bases from J, the gap between germline ends came to 10 bases. In nucleotides, the CDR3 is TGTGCCAGCAGCCCTGCCGGGCCCTACGAGCAGTACTTC. Translating gives CASSPAGPYEQYF.

The rearrangement uses TRBV27 and TRBJ1-5, with 7 positions matching TRBD1. This CDR3 comprises 15 residues. The V segment lost 6 bases and the J segment 4 bases; nucleotides outside the gene matches: 9. Germline V gene data show CDR1 as MNHEY and CDR2 as SMNVEV (reference sequence). The CDR3 DNA reads TGTGCCAGCAGCCCGACAGGGTTTAGGAATCAGCCCCAGCATTTT. Translation: CASSPTGFRNQPQHF.